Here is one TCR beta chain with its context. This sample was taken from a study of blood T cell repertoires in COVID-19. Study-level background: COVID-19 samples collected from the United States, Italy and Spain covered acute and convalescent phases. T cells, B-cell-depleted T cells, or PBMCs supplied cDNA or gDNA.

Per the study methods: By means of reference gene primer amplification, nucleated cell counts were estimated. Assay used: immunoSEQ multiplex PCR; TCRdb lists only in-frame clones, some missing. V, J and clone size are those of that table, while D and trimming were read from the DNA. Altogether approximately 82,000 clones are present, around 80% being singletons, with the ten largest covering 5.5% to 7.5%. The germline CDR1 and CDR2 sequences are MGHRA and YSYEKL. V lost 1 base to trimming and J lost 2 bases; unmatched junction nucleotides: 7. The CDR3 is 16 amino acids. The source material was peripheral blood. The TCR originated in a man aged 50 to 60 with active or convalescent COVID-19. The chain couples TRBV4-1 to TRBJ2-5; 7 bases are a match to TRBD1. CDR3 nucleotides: TGCGCCAGCAGCCAAGCCTCTTCCAGGGGGCAAGAGACCCAGTACTTC. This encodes CASSQASSRGQETQYF.